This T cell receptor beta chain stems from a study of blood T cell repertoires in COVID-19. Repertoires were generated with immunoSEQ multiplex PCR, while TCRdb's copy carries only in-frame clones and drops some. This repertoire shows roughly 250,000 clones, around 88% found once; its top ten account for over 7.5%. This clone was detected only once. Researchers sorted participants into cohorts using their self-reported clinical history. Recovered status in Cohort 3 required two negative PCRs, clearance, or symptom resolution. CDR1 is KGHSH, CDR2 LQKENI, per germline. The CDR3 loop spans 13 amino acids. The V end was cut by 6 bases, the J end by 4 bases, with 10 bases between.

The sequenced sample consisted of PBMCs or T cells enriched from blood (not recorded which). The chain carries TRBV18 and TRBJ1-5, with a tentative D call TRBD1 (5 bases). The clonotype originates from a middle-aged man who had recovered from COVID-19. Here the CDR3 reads CASSQGRNQPQHF. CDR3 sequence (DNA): TGTGCCAGCTCCCAGGGCCGAAATCAGCCCCAGCATTTT.